This T cell receptor (beta chain) stems from a study of response to subunit inactivated influenza vaccine. The CDR3 runs 14 residues. From germline, CDR1 is SGDLS and CDR2 YYNGEE. Trimming took off 3 bases at V and 0 bases at J, with 9 bases between the two ends. With respect to this clonotype: The antigen is not known.

Whole-study findings and limits: Only a handful of new T cells, the authors suggested, are recruited with each seasonal influenza vaccination.

TCRdb passed the RT-PCR reads through MiXCR, listing each CDR3 protein once. The sample carries a few hundred thousand distinct CDR3 sequences, less than 15% recorded once. This rearrangement joins TRBV9 to TRBJ2-5, with D possibly being TRBD2 (5 bases). This clonotype was obtained from a man between 45 and 60 years old who received an inactivated influenza vaccine. The material was PBMCs from blood, obtained 11 to 12 days after vaccination. The CDR3 coding sequence is TGTGCCAGCAGCGCAGCGGTTTACCAAGAGACCCAGTACTTC. As protein: CASSAAVYQETQYF.